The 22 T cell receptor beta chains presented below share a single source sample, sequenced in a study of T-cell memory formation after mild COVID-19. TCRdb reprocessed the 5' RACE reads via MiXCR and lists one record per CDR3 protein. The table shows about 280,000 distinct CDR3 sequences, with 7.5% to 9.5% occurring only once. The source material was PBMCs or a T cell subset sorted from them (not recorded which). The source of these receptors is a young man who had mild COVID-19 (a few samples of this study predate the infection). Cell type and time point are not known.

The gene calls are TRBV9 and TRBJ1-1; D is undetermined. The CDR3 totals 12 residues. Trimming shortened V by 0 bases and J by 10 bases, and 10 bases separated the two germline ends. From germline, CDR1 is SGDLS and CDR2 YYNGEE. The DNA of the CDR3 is TGTGCCAGCAGCGTAGACGAGGGAAGAGCTTTCTTT. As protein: CASSVDEGRAFF. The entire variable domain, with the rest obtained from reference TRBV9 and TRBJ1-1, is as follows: DSGVTQTPKHLITATGQRVTLRCSPRSGDLSVYWYQQSLDQGLQFLIQYYNGEERAKGNILERFSAQQFPDLHSELNLSSLELGDSALYFCASSVDEGRAFFGQGTRLTVV.

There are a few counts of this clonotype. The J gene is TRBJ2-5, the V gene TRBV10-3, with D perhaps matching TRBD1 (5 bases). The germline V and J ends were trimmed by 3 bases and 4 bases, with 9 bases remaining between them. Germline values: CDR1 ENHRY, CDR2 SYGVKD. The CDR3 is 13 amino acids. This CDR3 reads CAISDYDRETQYF. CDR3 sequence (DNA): TGTGCCATCAGTGACTACGACAGAGAGACCCAGTACTTC.

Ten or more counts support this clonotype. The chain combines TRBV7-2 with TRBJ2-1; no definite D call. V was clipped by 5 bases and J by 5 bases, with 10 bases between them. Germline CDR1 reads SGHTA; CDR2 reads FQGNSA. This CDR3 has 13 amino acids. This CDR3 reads CASSIWVDNEQFF. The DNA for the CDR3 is TGTGCCAGCAGCATATGGGTCGACAATGAGCAGTTCTTC.

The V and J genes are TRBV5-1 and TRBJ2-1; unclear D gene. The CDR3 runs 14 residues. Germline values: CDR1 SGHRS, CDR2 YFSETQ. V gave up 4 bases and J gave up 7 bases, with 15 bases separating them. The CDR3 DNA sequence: TGCGCCAGCAGCCATGCAAGGGATTTGAATGAGCAGTTCTTC. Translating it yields CASSHARDLNEQFF.

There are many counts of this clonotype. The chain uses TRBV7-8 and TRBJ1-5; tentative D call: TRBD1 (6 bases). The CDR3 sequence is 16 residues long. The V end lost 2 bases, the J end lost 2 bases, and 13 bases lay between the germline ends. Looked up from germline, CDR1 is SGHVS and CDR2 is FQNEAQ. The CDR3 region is CASSLLSSGGNQPQHF. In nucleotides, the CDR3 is TGTGCCAGCAGCTTATTGTCATCAGGGGGCAATCAGCCCCAGCATTTT.

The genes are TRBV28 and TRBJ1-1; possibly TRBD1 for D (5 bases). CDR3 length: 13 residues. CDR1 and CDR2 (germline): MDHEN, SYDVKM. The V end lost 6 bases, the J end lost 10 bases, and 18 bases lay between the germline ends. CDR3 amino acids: CASSPAPGITAFF. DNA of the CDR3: TGTGCCAGCAGCCCTGCCCCAGGGATTACAGCTTTCTTT. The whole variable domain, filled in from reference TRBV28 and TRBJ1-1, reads DVKVTQSSRYLVKRTGEKVFLECVQDMDHENMFWYRQDPGLGLRLIYFSYDVKMKEKGDIPEGYSVSREKKERFSLILESASTNQTSMYLCASSPAPGITAFFGQGTRLTVV.

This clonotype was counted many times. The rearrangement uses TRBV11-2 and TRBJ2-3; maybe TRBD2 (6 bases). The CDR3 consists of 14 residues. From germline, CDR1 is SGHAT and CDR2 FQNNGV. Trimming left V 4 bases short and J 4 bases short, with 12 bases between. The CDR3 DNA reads TGTGCCAGCAGCTCCCGGGAGTTCCCAGATACGCAGTATTTT. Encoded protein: CASSSREFPDTQYF.

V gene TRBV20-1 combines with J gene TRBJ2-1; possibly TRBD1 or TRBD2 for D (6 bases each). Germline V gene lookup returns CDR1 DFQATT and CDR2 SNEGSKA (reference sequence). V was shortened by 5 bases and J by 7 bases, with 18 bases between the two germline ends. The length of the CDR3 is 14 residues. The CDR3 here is CSAGTHGGMNEQFF. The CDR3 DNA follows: TGCAGTGCTGGCACCCACGGGGGCATGAATGAGCAGTTCTTC.

The CDR3 reads CASSYSAARGTQYF. CDR3 coding DNA: TGTGCCAGCAGTTACAGCGCAGCCCGGGGGACCCAGTACTTC. The rearrangement joins TRBV6-5 to TRBJ2-5; tentative D call: TRBD2 (5 bases). V dropped 2 bases and J dropped 7 bases, with 14 bases sitting between them. CDR1 and CDR2 from the germline V gene are MNHEY and SVGAGI. This CDR3 region has 14 residues.

As DNA, the CDR3 is TGTGCCAGCTCACCGAGACTAGCTTCGACTGAGACCCAGTACTTC. As protein: CASSPRLASTETQYF. J is TRBJ2-5 and V is TRBV18, with 7 bases lining up with TRBD2. Losses at the gene ends were 3 bases for V and 5 bases for J; bases not matched to a gene: 9. The length of the CDR3 is 15 residues. CDR1 is KGHSH, CDR2 LQKENI, per germline.

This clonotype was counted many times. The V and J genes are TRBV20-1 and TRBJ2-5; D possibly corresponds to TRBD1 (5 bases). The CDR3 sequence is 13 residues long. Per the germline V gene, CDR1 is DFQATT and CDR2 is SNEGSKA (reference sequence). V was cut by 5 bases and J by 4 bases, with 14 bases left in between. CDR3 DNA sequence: TGCAGTGCTCCGGCAGGGCGGAGAGAGACCCAGTACTTC. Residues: CSAPAGRRETQYF.

For the CDR3, the DNA is TGTGCCAGCAGTTTTACTAGCGGGGGGTCGGAGACCCAGTACTTC. It codes for CASSFTSGGSETQYF. This sequence joins TRBV12-3 or TRBV12-4 and TRBJ2-5; the match to TRBD2 covers 12 bases. There are 15 residues in the CDR3. Trimming removed 3 bases from V and 5 bases from J; junction bases left unmatched: 4.

The CDR3 DNA reads TGTGCCAGCAGTGCTAGCGGGGGAGTTCAAGAGACCCAGTACTTC. Translated, it gives CASSASGGVQETQYF. The gene calls are TRBV6-5 and TRBJ2-5; 10 bases match TRBD2. Trimming at V came to 5 bases and at J to 2 bases, leaving 5 bases not matched to a gene. The CDR3 covers 15 residues. Germline CDR1 and CDR2: MNHEY and SVGAGI.

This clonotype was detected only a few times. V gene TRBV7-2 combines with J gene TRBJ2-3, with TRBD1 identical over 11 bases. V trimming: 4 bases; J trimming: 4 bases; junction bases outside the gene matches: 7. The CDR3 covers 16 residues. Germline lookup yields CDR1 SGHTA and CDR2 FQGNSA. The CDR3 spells CASSWRTGGTADTQYF. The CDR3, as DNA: TGTGCCAGCAGCTGGAGGACAGGGGGCACCGCAGATACGCAGTATTTT.

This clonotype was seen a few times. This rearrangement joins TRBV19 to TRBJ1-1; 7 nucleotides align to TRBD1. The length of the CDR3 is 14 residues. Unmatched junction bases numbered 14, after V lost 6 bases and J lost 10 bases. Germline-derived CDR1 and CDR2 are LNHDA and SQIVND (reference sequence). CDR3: CASRGAGQAAVAFF. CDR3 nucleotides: TGTGCCAGTAGGGGAGCTGGACAGGCGGCAGTAGCTTTCTTT.

CDR3 protein: CASSVGGQNNQPQHF. The DNA for the CDR3 is TGTGCCAGCAGCGTAGGGGGACAGAACAATCAGCCCCAGCATTTT. The chain is built from TRBV9 and TRBJ1-5; 7 bases match TRBD1. CDR3 length equals 15 residues. Per the germline V gene, CDR1 is SGDLS and CDR2 is YYNGEE. V was clipped by 0 bases and J by 3 bases; unmatched bases: 3.

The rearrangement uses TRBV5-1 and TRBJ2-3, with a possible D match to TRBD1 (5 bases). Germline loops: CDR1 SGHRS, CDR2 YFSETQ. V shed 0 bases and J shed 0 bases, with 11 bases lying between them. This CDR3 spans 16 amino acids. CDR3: CASSLVRGPSTDTQYF. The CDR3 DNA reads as TGCGCCAGCAGCTTGGTTAGGGGCCCGAGCACAGATACGCAGTATTTT.

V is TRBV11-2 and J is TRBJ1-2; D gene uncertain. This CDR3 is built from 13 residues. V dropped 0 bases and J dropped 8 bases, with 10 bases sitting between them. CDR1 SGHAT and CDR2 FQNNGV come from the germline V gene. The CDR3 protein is CASSLEVGSGYTF. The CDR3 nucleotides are TGTGCCAGCAGCTTAGAAGTGGGGTCAGGCTACACCTTC.

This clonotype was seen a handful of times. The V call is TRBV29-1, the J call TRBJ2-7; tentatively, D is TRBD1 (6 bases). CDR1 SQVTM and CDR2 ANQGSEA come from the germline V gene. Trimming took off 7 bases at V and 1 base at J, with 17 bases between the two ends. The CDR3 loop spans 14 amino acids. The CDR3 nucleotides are TGCAGCGCTCTCCTCAGGGGATATTCCTACGAGCAGTACTTC. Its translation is CSALLRGYSYEQYF.

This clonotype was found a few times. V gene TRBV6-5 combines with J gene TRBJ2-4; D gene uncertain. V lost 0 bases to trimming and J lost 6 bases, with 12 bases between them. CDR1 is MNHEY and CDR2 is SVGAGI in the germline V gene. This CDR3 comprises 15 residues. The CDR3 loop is CASSYSTGKGNIQYF. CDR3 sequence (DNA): TGTGCCAGCAGTTACTCGACCGGAAAGGGAAACATTCAGTACTTC.

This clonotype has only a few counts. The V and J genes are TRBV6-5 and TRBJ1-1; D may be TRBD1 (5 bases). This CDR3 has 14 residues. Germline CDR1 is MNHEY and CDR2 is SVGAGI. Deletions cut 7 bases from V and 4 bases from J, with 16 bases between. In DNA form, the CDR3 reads TGTGCCAGCAAAGACTGGGACGGGCTCACTGAAGCTTTCTTT. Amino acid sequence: CASKDWDGLTEAFF.

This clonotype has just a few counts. CDR3 residues: CASSPRGAQETQYF. CDR3 nucleotide sequence: TGTGCCAGCTCCCCCCGCGGGGCACAAGAGACCCAGTACTTC. The chain joins TRBV18 to TRBJ2-5, with D perhaps TRBD2 (6 bases). This CDR3 has 14 amino acids. The ends were cut back, 6 bases at V and 2 bases at J, with 13 bases in the middle. Looked up from germline, CDR1 is KGHSH and CDR2 is LQKENI.